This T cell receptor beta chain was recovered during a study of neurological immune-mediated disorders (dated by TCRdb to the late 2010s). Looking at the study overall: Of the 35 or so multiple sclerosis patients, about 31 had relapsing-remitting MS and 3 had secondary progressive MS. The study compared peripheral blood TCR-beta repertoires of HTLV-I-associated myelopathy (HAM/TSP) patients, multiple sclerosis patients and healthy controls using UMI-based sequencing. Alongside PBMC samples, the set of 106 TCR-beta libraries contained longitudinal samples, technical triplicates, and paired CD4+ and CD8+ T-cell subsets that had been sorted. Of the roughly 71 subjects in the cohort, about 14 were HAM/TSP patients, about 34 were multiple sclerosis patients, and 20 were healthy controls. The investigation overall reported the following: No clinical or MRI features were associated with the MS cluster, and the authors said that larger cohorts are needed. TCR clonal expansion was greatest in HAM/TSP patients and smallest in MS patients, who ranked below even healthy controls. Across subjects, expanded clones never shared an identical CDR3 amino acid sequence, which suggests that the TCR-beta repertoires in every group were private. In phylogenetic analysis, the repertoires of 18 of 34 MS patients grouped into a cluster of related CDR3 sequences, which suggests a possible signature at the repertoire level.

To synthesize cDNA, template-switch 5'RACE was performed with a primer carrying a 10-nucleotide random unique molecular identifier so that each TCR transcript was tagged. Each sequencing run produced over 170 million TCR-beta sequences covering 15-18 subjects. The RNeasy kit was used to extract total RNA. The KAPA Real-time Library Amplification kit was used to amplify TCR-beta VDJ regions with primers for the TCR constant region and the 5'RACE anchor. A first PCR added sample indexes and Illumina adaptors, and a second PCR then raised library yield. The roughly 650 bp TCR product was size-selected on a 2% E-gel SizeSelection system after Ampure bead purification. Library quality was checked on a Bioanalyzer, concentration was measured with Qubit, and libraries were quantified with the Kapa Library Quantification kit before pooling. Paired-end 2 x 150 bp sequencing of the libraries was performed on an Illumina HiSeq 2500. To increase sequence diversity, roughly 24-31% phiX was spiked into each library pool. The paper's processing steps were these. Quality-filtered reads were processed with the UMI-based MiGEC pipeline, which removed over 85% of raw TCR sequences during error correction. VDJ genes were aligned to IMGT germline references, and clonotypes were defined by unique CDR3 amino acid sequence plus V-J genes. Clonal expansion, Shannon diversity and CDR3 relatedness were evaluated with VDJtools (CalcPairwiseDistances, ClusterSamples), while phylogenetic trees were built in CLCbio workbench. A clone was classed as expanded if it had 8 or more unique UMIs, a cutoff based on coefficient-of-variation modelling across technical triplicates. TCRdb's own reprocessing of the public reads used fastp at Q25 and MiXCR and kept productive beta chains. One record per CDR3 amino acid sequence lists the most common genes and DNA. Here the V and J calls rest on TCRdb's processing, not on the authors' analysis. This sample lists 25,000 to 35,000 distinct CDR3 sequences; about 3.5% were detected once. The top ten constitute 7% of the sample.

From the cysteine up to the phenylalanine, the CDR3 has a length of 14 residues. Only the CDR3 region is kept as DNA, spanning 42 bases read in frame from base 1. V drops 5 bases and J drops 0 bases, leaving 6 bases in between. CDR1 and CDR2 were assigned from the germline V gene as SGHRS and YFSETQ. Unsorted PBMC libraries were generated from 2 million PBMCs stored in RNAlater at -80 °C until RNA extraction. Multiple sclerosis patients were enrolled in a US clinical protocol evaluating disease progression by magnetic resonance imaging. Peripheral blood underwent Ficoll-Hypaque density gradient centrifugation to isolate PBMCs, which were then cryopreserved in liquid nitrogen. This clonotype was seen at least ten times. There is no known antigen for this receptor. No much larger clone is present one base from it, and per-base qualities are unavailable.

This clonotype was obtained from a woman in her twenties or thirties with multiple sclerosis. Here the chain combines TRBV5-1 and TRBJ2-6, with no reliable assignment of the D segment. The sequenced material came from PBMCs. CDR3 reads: CASRASSGANVLTF. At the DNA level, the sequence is TGCGCCAGCAGAGCGAGCTCTGGGGCCAACGTCCTGACTTTC.